This T cell receptor (beta chain) came from a study of blood T cell repertoires in COVID-19. Germline V gene data show CDR1 as KGHSH and CDR2 as LQKENI. This CDR3 is 13 amino acids long. Trimming took off 3 bases at V and 2 bases at J, with 7 bases between the two ends. Repertoires were generated with immunoSEQ multiplex PCR, while TCRdb's copy carries only in-frame clones and drops some. The sample holds over 90,000 clones; over 75% are singletons and the top ten take about 4.4%. The chain recombines TRBV18 with TRBJ1-2; D not resolved. Sequenced input: peripheral blood. This TCR came from a man aged 60-69 years with acute or convalescent COVID-19. CDR3 in DNA: TGTGCCAGCTCACCGGAGGGAAACTATGGCTACACCTTC. Its protein is CASSPEGNYGYTF.